These 8 T cell receptor beta chains were all obtained from the same sample, sequenced in a study of OX40 agonist ivuxolimab in advanced cancers. The data were produced by immunoSEQ multiplex PCR, yet TCRdb's version contains in-frame clones alone and is incomplete. This sample carries 60,000 or so clones, roughly 86% of them seen once, and the ten largest clones take 12%. Sequences were derived from CD4+ or CD8+ T cells sorted from blood, sampled in a trial of the OX40 agonist ivuxolimab. The receptor set was obtained from an adult with an advanced solid tumor such as melanoma, head and neck, liver or kidney cancer.

A single count supports this clone. The rearrangement uses TRBV7-9 and TRBJ2-7; the D gene is possibly TRBD1 (6 bases). The V end was cut by 5 bases, the J end by 3 bases, with 17 bases between. Germline loops: CDR1 SEHNR, CDR2 FQNEAQ (reference sequence). The CDR3 is made up of 15 amino acids. The CDR3 sequence is CASSPPGGRDYEQYF. The CDR3 region has the DNA TGTGCCAGCAGCCCTCCTGGGGGCAGAGACTACGAGCAGTACTTC.

This sequence joins TRBV6-6 and TRBJ1-5; D uncertain. Trimming cost V 6 bases and J 1 base, with 10 bases left between them. CDR3 length: 14 amino acids. Germline CDR1 is MNHNY and CDR2 is SVGAGI (reference sequence). The CDR3 sequence: CASSMAVSNQPQHF. The CDR3 coding sequence is TGTGCCAGCAGCATGGCCGTGAGCAATCAGCCCCAGCATTTT.

The rearrangement links TRBV6-1 to TRBJ2-5, with TRBD1 matching over 7 bases. The CDR3 is 23 residues long. V trimming: 2 bases; J trimming: 2 bases; junction bases outside the gene matches: 29. In germline, CDR1 is MNHNS, CDR2 SASEGT. This CDR3 reads CASSEIPTGAYLVGKTKQETQYF. Written as DNA, the CDR3 is TGTGCCAGCAGTGAAATACCCACAGGGGCTTATTTAGTGGGGAAAACTAAACAAGAGACCCAGTACTTC.

The CDR3 reads CASSVWTGKFRYEQFF. The CDR3 coding sequence is TGTGCCAGCAGCGTTTGGACAGGAAAGTTCAGATATGAGCAGTTCTTC. V gene TRBV13 combines with J gene TRBJ2-1; 7 bases fit TRBD1. In germline, CDR1 is PRHDT, CDR2 FYEKMQ (reference sequence). V was pared by 5 bases and J by 8 bases, with 15 bases of the junction left unmatched. The CDR3 has 16 amino acids. Based on the CDR3 plus reference TRBV13 and TRBJ2-1, the full variable domain is AAGVIQSPRHLIKEKRETATLKCYPIPRHDTVYWYQQGPGQDPQFLISFYEKMQSDKGSIPDRFSAQQFSDYHSELNMSSLELGDSALYFCASSVWTGKFRYEQFFGPGTRLTVL.

This chain uses TRBV5-5 with TRBJ2-7; the D is unclear. This CDR3 is 13 amino acids long. From germline, CDR1 is SGHKS and CDR2 YYEKEE (reference sequence). The V and J ends lost 2 bases and 2 bases respectively, with 8 bases between them. The DNA of the CDR3 is TGTGCCAGCAGCTTTGCCCCTACCTACGAGCAGTACTTC. Encoded protein: CASSFAPTYEQYF.

This chain uses TRBV19 with TRBJ1-1; D unresolved. The CDR3 has 10 amino acids. Per germline, CDR1 LNHDA and CDR2 SQIVND (reference sequence). V lost 8 bases and J lost 13, with 14 bases in between. CDR3 residues: CASGPTAFFF. CDR3 nucleotide sequence: TGTGCCAGTGGCCCGACCGCGTTTTTCTTT. The whole variable domain, remainder taken from reference TRBV19 and TRBJ1-1, is DGGITQSPKYLFRKEGQNVTLSCEQNLNHDAMYWYRQDPGQGLRLIYYSQIVNDFQKGDIAEGYSVSREKKESFPLTVTSAQKNPTAFYLCASGPTAFFFGQGTRLTVV.

This chain joins TRBV6-1 and TRBJ2-2; 7 positions agree with TRBD1. After removal of 8 bases from V and 1 base from J, the junction contained 7 bases not matched to a gene. This CDR3 spans 15 amino acids. Germline V gene data show CDR1 as MNHNS and CDR2 as SASEGT. The CDR3 nucleotides read TGTGCCAGCTCCTTGGGGACAGTGAACACCGGGGAGCTGTTTTTT. Translating gives CASSLGTVNTGELFF.

This sequence joins TRBV4-1 and TRBJ2-7; the D call may be TRBD1 or TRBD2 (5 bases each). Deletions cut 1 base from V and 4 bases from J, with 14 bases between. CDR3 length: 15 amino acids. CDR1 is MGHRA and CDR2 is YSYEKL in the germline V gene. CDR3 loop: CASSQALGEGYEQYF. The CDR3 bases are TGCGCCAGCAGCCAAGCACTGGGGGAAGGATACGAGCAGTACTTC.